This entry features one TCR beta chain sequence. Its antigen is unidentified. At one of its ends the junction is not consistent with the germline gene, which may arise from a read error. CDR1 SSHAT and CDR2 FNYEAQ come from the germline V gene (reference sequence). The CDR3 has 15 amino acids. Use of 60 Vbeta and 13 Jbeta primers characterized the PCR. Method: immunoSEQ multiplex PCR; TCRdb's copy keeps in-frame clones and lacks some. The data contain some 110,000 clones, around three quarters of them singletons. This entry belongs to a study of cytomegalovirus exposure and HLA in healthy donors. In the study overall: Early released data had about 85 million unique TCRs, all coming from HLA-typed donors. Findings of the study overall: In the analysis, some V segments, TRBV6-2 and TRBV6-3 included, were excluded as indistinguishable.

The clonotype originates from a woman in her late teens or twenties in good health and CMV-seropositive. V and J are TRBV7-7 and TRBJ2-1; TRBD1 aligns across 10 bases. Sequences were obtained from PBMCs. The CDR3 nucleotides read TGTGCTAGCAGCCTCGGGACAGGGGATGGCAATGAGCAGTTCTTC. Residues: CASSLGTGDGNEQFF.